These T cell receptor beta chains were read from a single sample in a study of CD8 T cells in ankylosing spondylitis. MiXCR, applied by TCRdb to the 5' RACE reads, yields one record per CDR3 protein. The repertoire has under 450,000 distinct CDR3 sequences, 17% of them found once; the top ten carry just over 1%. Sequencing was done on a sample of blood, either unsorted or a sorted T cell fraction (not recorded which). Every receptor here comes from a male donor with ankylosing spondylitis. The CDR3 runs from the conserved cysteine through the conserved F or W. D genes are given only for firm matches. Size is stated for part of the rows, as once, few or many counts, or as a class when the clone is expanded.

size: few; D: TRBD2; J: TRBJ2-2; length: 16; V: TRBV2; CDR3: CASRALAGVSTGELFF; DNA: TGTGCCAGCAGGGCCCTAGCGGGAGTGAGCACCGGGGAGCTGTTTTTT
size: few; D: NA; J: TRBJ1-3; length: 14; V: TRBV9; CDR3: CASSVGKSGNTIYF; DNA: TGTGCCAGCAGCGTAGGAAAATCTGGAAACACCATATATTTT
size: few; D: TRBD1; J: TRBJ1-5; length: 16; V: TRBV28; CDR3: CASSLSTGGLSQPQHF; DNA: TGTGCCAGCAGTTTATCAACAGGGGGTTTGAGTCAGCCCCAGCATTTT
size: many; D: NA; J: TRBJ2-3; length: 14; V: TRBV2; CDR3: CASSEKRWSDTQYF; DNA: TGTGCCAGCAGTGAAAAGCGGTGGTCAGATACGCAGTATTTT
size: NA; D: NA; J: TRBJ2-5; length: 11; V: TRBV29-1; CDR3: CSVSEWGTQYF; DNA: TGCAGCGTTTCGGAGTGGGGGACCCAGTACTTC
size: few; D: TRBD1; J: TRBJ1-4; length: 13; V: TRBV29-1; CDR3: CSVPGQGNEKLFF; DNA: TGCAGCGTTCCGGGACAGGGCAATGAAAAACTGTTTTTT
size: NA; D: NA; J: TRBJ2-1; length: 13; V: TRBV5-1; CDR3: CASSLAQGGEQSF; DNA: TGCGCCAGCAGCTTGGCTCAGGGGGGTGAGCAGTCCTTC
size: NA; D: NA; J: TRBJ1-2; length: 17; V: TRBV15; CDR3: CATSRDSLTGPFYGYTF; DNA: TGTGCCACCAGCAGAGATTCCCTTACGGGCCCTTTCTATGGCTACACCTTC
size: NA; D: NA; J: TRBJ1-5; length: 15; V: TRBV20-1; CDR3: CSASTDTNSNQPQHF; DNA: TGCAGTGCTTCAACAGATACCAATAGCAATCAGCCCCAGCATTTT
size: NA; D: NA; J: TRBJ2-5; length: 14; V: TRBV20-1; CDR3: CSARPRSGQETQYF; DNA: TGCAGTGCTAGGCCCCGGTCGGGCCAAGAGACCCAGTACTTC
size: NA; D: TRBD1; J: TRBJ1-4; length: 13; V: TRBV27; CDR3: CASSRTGVEKLFF; DNA: TGTGCCAGCAGTCGGACAGGGGTTGAAAAACTGTTTTTT
size: NA; D: NA; J: TRBJ2-5; length: 14; V: TRBV5-5; CDR3: CASTSLGVQETQYF; DNA: TGTGCCAGCACCTCCCTAGGGGTCCAAGAGACCCAGTACTTC
size: NA; D: NA; J: TRBJ1-2; length: 14; V: TRBV12-3/TRBV12-4; CDR3: CASSIPGLREGYTF; DNA: TGTGCCAGCAGTATACCGGGACTCCGGGAAGGCTACACCTTC
size: few; D: NA; J: TRBJ2-7; length: 15; V: TRBV7-2; CDR3: CASSLSARGIGEQYF; DNA: TGTGCCAGCAGCCTGTCGGCACGTGGGATTGGTGAGCAGTACTTC
size: many; D: NA; J: TRBJ2-2; length: 12; V: TRBV6-5; CDR3: CASNQGSGELFF; DNA: TGTGCCAGCAACCAGGGTAGCGGGGAGCTGTTTTTT
size: NA; D: NA; J: TRBJ2-1; length: 13; V: TRBV2; CDR3: CASSVTPQGLQFF; DNA: TGTGCCAGCAGTGTTACTCCGCAGGGTTTGCAGTTCTTC
size: NA; D: NA; J: TRBJ2-1; length: 13; V: TRBV12-3/TRBV12-4; CDR3: CASSVEGSHEQFF; DNA: TGTGCCAGCAGTGTAGAAGGGTCCCATGAGCAGTTCTTC
size: NA; D: NA; J: TRBJ2-1; length: 15; V: TRBV12-3/TRBV12-4; CDR3: CASSLGLTVRGEQFF; DNA: TGTGCCAGCAGTTTAGGGCTAACCGTGAGGGGGGAGCAGTTCTTC
size: NA; D: NA; J: TRBJ1-1; length: 14; V: TRBV5-1; CDR3: CASSLIGGYTEAFF; DNA: TGCGCCAGCAGCTTAATCGGGGGCTACACTGAAGCTTTCTTT
size: NA; D: TRBD2; J: TRBJ2-2; length: 16; V: TRBV7-7; CDR3: CASSLAGGRPPGELFF; DNA: TGTGCCAGCAGCTTAGCTGGCGGGAGACCCCCCGGGGAGCTGTTTTTT
size: NA; D: NA; J: TRBJ2-1; length: 15; V: TRBV7-2; CDR3: CASSLGPGAINEQFF; DNA: TGTGCCAGCAGCTTGGGCCCCGGGGCAATAAATGAGCAGTTCTTC